This T cell receptor beta chain was profiled in a study of cytotoxic CD8 clonotypes in ibrutinib-treated CLL. About the research overall: There were, on average, about 250,000 productive templates and tens of thousands of productive rearrangements per sample. Study-level findings and limits: Increased clonality at ibrutinib response gave way to a return toward baseline at progression. Public clonotypes were seen rarely and were contracted or stable on treatment.

The repertoire was sequenced with immunoSEQ multiplex PCR; TCRdb's copy has only in-frame clones and lacks some. This repertoire shows tens of thousands of clones, approximately 80% found once; its top ten account for roughly 48%. A note on this clone: Its target is unknown.

This CDR3 has 13 residues. Trimming removed 0 bases from V and 11 bases from J, with 14 bases in between. Germline values: CDR1 SGDLS, CDR2 YYNGEE. V is TRBV9 and J is TRBJ1-1; D gene ambiguous. The material was PBMCs, obtained after 36 months of ibrutinib treatment. This TCR derives from a human donor with chronic lymphocytic leukemia. The CDR3 loop reads CASSVDGTLGAFF. CDR3 in DNA: TGTGCCAGCAGCGTAGATGGCACGCTAGGGGCTTTCTTT.